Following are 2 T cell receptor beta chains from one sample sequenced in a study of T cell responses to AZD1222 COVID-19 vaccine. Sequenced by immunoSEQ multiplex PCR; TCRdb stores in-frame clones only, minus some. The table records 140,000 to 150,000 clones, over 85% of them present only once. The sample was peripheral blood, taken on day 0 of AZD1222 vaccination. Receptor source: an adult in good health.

The chain's CDR3 is CASSTTLARQNYGYTF. The DNA of the CDR3 is TGTGCCAGCAGCACAACCCTAGCTCGACAGAACTATGGCTACACCTTC. The genes are TRBV5-5 and TRBJ1-2, with a possible D match to TRBD1 (5 bases). The V and J ends lost 4 bases and 2 bases respectively, with 18 bases between them. This CDR3 is built from 16 residues. The germline V gene encodes CDR1 SGHKS and CDR2 YYEKEE (reference sequence). Using reference TRBV5-5 and TRBJ1-2 for the parts outside the CDR3, the full variable domain is DAGVTQSPTHLIKTRGQQVTLRCSPISGHKSVSWYQQVLGQGPQFIFQYYEKEERGRGNFPDRFSARQFPNYSSELNVNALLLGDSALYLCASSTTLARQNYGYTFGSGTRLTVV.

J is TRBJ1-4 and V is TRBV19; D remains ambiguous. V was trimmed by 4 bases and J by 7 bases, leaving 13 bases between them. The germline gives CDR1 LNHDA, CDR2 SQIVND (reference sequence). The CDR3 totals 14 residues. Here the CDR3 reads CASSTREPPEKLFF. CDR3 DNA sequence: TGTGCCAGTAGTACCCGGGAGCCTCCTGAAAAACTGTTTTTT.